This T cell receptor beta chain was recovered during a study of early T cells in non-severe SARS-CoV-2 infection. From germline, CDR1 is SGHRS and CDR2 YFSETQ. This CDR3 is 16 amino acids long. V was trimmed by 4 bases and J by 0 bases, leaving 11 bases between them. Attached unique molecular identifiers marked individual cDNA molecules. MiXCR, run by TCRdb on the 5' RACE reads, gives a single entry per CDR3 protein. In the table there are tens of thousands of distinct CDR3 sequences, under 15% of which are singletons. The input for sequencing was whole blood, taken at baseline. The rearrangement joins TRBV5-1 to TRBJ2-6; D unresolved. This clonotype originated in an adult who was a healthcare worker with PCR-confirmed SARS-CoV-2 infection or an uninfected control (not recorded which). The CDR3 nucleotides are TGCGCCAGCAGCCCGAGCCCATCCTCTGGGGCCAACGTCCTGACTTTC. Translating it yields CASSPSPSSGANVLTF.